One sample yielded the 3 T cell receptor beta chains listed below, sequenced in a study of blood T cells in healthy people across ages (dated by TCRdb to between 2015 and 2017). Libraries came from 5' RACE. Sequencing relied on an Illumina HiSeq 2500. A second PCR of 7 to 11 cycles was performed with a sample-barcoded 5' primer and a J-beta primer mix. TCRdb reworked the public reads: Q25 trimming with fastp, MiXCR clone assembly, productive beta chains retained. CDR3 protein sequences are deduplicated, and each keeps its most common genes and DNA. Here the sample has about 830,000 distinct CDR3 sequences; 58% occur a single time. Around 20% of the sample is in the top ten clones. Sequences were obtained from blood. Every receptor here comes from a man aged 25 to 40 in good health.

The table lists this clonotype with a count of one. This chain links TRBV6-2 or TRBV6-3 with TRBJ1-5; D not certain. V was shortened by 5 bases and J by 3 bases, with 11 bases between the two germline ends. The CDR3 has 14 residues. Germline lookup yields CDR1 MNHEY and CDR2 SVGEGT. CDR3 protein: CASSDGLFNQPQHF. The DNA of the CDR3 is TGTGCCAGCAGTGATGGACTCTTCAATCAGCCCCAGCATTTT.

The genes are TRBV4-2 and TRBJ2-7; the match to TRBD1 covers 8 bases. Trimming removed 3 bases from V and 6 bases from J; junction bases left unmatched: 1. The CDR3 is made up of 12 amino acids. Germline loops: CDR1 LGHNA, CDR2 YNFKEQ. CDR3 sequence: CASSHDRGEQYF. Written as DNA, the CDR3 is TGTGCCAGCAGCCACGACAGGGGCGAGCAGTACTTC.

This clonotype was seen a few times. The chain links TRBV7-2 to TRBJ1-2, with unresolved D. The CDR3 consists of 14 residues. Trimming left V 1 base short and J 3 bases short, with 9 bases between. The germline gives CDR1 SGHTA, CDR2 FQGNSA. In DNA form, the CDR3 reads TGTGCCAGCAGCTTAGGTTCTCGGGACTATGGCTACACCTTC. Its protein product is CASSLGSRDYGYTF.